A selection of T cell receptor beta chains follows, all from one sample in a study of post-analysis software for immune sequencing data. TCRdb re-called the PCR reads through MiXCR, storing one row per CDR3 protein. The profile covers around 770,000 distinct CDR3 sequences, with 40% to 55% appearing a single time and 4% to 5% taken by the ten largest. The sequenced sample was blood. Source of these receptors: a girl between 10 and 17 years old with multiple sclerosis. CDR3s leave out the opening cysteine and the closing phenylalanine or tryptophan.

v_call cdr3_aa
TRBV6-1 ASGGDNLNQPQH
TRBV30 AGAFGTLPLYEQY
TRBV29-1 SASQGDYGYT
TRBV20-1 SATPRLAGGYEQY
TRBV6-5 ASSRDPAENIQY
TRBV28 ASNRDRVYEQY
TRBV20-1 SASQAASPYNEQF
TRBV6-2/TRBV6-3 ASSYSTSGTDSYEQY
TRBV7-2 ASSFRTSGSPHTDTQY
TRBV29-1 SVGHSVYEQY
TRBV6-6 AGSYVHEKLF
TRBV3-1 ASSQENGNEQF
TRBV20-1 SAISPGLTETQY
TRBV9 ASSSQSGTSHNEQF
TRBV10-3 AIGGNSNQPQH
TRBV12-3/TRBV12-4 ASSSLLGDTQY
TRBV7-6 ASSLRSWGDTQY
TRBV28 ASSLGRTFFYGYT
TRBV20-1 VGGGQGSNGYT
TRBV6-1 ASTLDLYDTQY
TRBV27 ASSLSLGSTGRDTQY
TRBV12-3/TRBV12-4 ASTGQGAKKRF